Following are 24 T cell receptor beta chains from one sample sequenced in a study of cytomegalovirus exposure and HLA in healthy donors. The PCR was carried out with 60 Vbeta primers and 13 Jbeta primers. Profiling relied on immunoSEQ multiplex PCR, and the TCRdb table lists in-frame clones only, not all of them. The top ten clones hold around 6.5% of a sample with 160,000 or so clones, 80% of them seen once. Sequencing used PBMCs. The origin of the receptors is a male donor in good health and CMV-seropositive.

A few counts support this clone. The chain employs TRBV6-6 and TRBJ2-7; D remains unclear. V lost 2 bases, J lost 1 base, and 12 bases lay in between. Germline CDR1 reads MNHNY; CDR2 reads SVGAGI (reference sequence). The CDR3 is made up of 15 amino acids. For the CDR3, the DNA is TGTGCCAGCAGTTACGGGCAGCAAGAATCCTACGAGCAGTACTTC. Translated: CASSYGQQESYEQYF.

The rearrangement joins TRBV18 to TRBJ1-1; 8 nucleotides match TRBD1. The CDR3 extends over 14 amino acids. V dropped 6 bases and J dropped 3; count of bases not matched to a gene: 6. Germline V gene lookup returns CDR1 KGHSH and CDR2 LQKENI. CDR3 sequence: CASSTGQGDTEAFF. The CDR3, as DNA: TGTGCCAGCTCGACTGGACAGGGAGACACTGAAGCTTTCTTT.

Comments on this clone: Within the sample, other DNA sequences also encode this same CDR3. The chain links TRBV5-4 to TRBJ1-2; 10 nucleotides agree with TRBD1. After removal of 3 bases from V and 5 bases from J, the junction contained 4 bases not matched to a gene. The germline gives CDR1 SGHNT, CDR2 YYREEE (reference sequence). The CDR3 has 14 amino acids. CDR3 coding DNA: TGTGCCAGCAGCTCGGGACAGGGGAGGTATGGCTACACCTTC. It translates to CASSSGQGRYGYTF.

This chain uses TRBV5-4 with TRBJ2-7, with D possibly TRBD2 on 5 matching bases. Between the trimmed V and J ends, which lost 0 bases and 0 bases, there was a span of 13 bases. This CDR3 spans 16 amino acids. CDR1 and CDR2 from the germline V gene are SGHNT and YYREEE (reference sequence). The CDR3 sequence: CASSLGGLKSSYEQYF. CDR3 nucleotides: TGTGCCAGCAGCTTGGGAGGACTCAAGAGCTCCTACGAGCAGTACTTC.

This clone has only a few counts. Other DNA sequences in the sample encode the same CDR3. The chain uses TRBV10-3 and TRBJ1-2; 8 bases line up with TRBD1. J was trimmed by 0 bases and V by 6 bases; bases with no gene match: 0. The germline V gene encodes CDR1 ENHRY and CDR2 SYGVKD. CDR3 length equals 13 residues. The chain's CDR3 is CAIRDRANYGYTF. The CDR3 bases are TGTGCCATCAGGGACAGGGCTAACTATGGCTACACCTTC.

This chain joins TRBV5-1 and TRBJ2-4; 8 bases are a match to TRBD2. The V and J ends lost 4 bases and 7 bases, in that order; junction bases with no gene match: 10. Germline CDR1 reads SGHRS; CDR2 reads YFSETQ. The CDR3 spans 15 residues. The CDR3 loop reads CASSHSREGLNIQYF. CDR3 sequence (DNA): TGCGCCAGCAGCCACTCTCGGGAGGGGCTGAACATTCAGTACTTC.

V gene TRBV27 combines with J gene TRBJ1-3; D gene ambiguous. V was trimmed by 0 bases and J by 1 base, leaving 7 bases between them. The germline V gene encodes CDR1 MNHEY and CDR2 SMNVEV (reference sequence). The CDR3 covers 15 residues. CDR3 nucleotides: TGTGCCAGCAGTTTATCGTGGGAGTCTGGAAACACCATATATTTT. Its protein is CASSLSWESGNTIYF.

This sequence joins TRBV10-3 and TRBJ2-1; TRBD2 matches 10 bases. This CDR3 comprises 16 residues. The junction had 10 bases not matched to a gene; V was cut back by 4 bases and J by 7 bases. Germline assignment: CDR1 ENHRY and CDR2 SYGVKD. Written as DNA, the CDR3 is TGTGCCATCAGTGTCCGGCAAAGCGGGAGGGGGAATGAGCAGTTCTTC. Amino acid sequence: CAISVRQSGRGNEQFF.

The chain has TRBV5-1 and TRBJ2-3; the match to TRBD2 covers 11 bases. Germline CDR1 is SGHRS and CDR2 is YFSETQ. The CDR3 extends over 18 amino acids. V lost 4 bases and J lost 6; bases outside the gene matches: 16. DNA for the CDR3: TGCGCCAGCAGCACCACCGGACTAGCGGGTGGGCTATTGGATACGCAGTATTTT. Amino acids: CASSTTGLAGGLLDTQYF.

This sequence joins TRBV5-1 and TRBJ2-1; 9 positions match TRBD2. V gave up 0 bases and J gave up 6 bases; unmatched junction bases: 13. Germline V gene sequence: CDR1 SGHRS, CDR2 YFSETQ. The CDR3 extends over 18 amino acids. CDR3 sequence: CASSLAPMSGLAFNEQFF. As DNA, the CDR3 is TGCGCCAGCAGCTTGGCTCCGATGTCGGGACTAGCCTTCAATGAGCAGTTCTTC.

The chain joins TRBV9 to TRBJ2-1; 10 nucleotides agree with TRBD2. V was clipped by 3 bases and J by 5 bases; unmatched bases: 2. The CDR3 has 14 amino acids. Germline CDR1 is SGDLS and CDR2 is YYNGEE. CDR3 DNA: TGTGCCAGCAGCGGAACTAGCGGGGACAATGAGCAGTTCTTC. Translation gives CASSGTSGDNEQFF.

The CDR3 DNA reads TGTGCCTGGACACCAGGGCCCTACGAGCAGTACTTC. It specifies CAWTPGPYEQYF. The rearrangement uses TRBV30 and TRBJ2-7, with a possible D match to TRBD1 (5 bases). Trimming removed 4 bases at V and 2 bases at J, with 9 bases between. Germline CDR1 reads GTSNPN; CDR2 reads SVGIG (reference sequence). This CDR3 comprises 12 residues.

The CDR3 loop reads CASSQILDRASLYEQYF. The CDR3, as DNA: TGTGCCAGCAGCCAAATCCTCGACAGGGCATCCCTTTACGAGCAGTACTTC. The chain has TRBV4-2 and TRBJ2-7; 7 positions agree with TRBD1. J lost 4 bases, V lost 2 bases, and 14 bases had no gene match. The CDR3 is 17 residues long. Germline V CDR1 and CDR2: LGHNA, YNFKEQ.

V usage is TRBV5-6 and J usage is TRBJ1-4; 7 bases line up with TRBD1. The trim removed 4 bases at V and 15 bases at J, leaving 9 bases unmatched. Germline values: CDR1 SGHDT, CDR2 YYEEEE. The CDR3 runs 12 residues. Here the CDR3 reads CASSRRQGSLFF. As DNA, the CDR3 is TGTGCCAGCAGCCGCCGACAGGGTAGTTTGTTTTTT.

The V gene is TRBV5-5, the J gene TRBJ2-3, with 7 bases that match TRBD2. Germline CDR1 reads SGHKS; CDR2 reads YYEKEE (reference sequence). V lost 5 bases to trimming and J lost 6 bases; unmatched junction nucleotides: 15. The CDR3 contains 16 residues. CDR3 sequence (DNA): TGTGCCAGCAGGCAACCTGGGGCGGGAGTAAGGGATACGCAGTATTTT. Protein sequence: CASRQPGAGVRDTQYF.

The J gene is TRBJ2-1, the V gene TRBV14, with D perhaps TRBD2 (6 bases). The CDR3 consists of 16 residues. Germline CDR1 reads SGHDN; CDR2 reads FVKESK. With 0 bases removed from V and 5 bases from J, the gap between germline ends came to 14 bases. CDR3 sequence reads: CASSQELGSGNNEQFF. For the CDR3, the DNA is TGTGCCAGCAGCCAAGAGTTGGGTAGCGGAAACAATGAGCAGTTCTTC.

This clone has only a few counts. CDR3 residues: CASSQVTPYSNQPQHF. CDR3 coding DNA: TGTGCCAGCAGCCAAGTCACACCTTATAGCAATCAGCCCCAGCATTTT. This chain links TRBV4-2 with TRBJ1-5, with no clear D. Germline assignment: CDR1 LGHNA and CDR2 YNFKEQ. Trimming pared 1 base from V and 0 bases from J, leaving 10 bases between. This CDR3 is built from 16 residues.

CDR3 in DNA: TGTGCCAGCAGTGTCTCAGGGAAAACTGAAGCTTTCTTT. Its protein is CASSVSGKTEAFF. The V and J genes are TRBV2 and TRBJ1-1; maybe TRBD1 (5 bases). V gave up 4 bases and J gave up 5 bases, with 11 bases separating them. From germline, CDR1 is SNHLY and CDR2 FYNNEI. There are 13 residues in the CDR3.

The genes are TRBV28 and TRBJ2-7; 10 bases are shared with TRBD1. Losses at the gene ends were 6 bases for V and 4 bases for J; bases not matched to a gene: 12. Germline lookup yields CDR1 MDHEN and CDR2 SYDVKM. The CDR3 length is 16 residues. The CDR3 nucleotides are TGTGCCAGCAGCCGGCCCGGGACAGGGGCAGTATACGAGCAGTACTTC. This translates into CASSRPGTGAVYEQYF.

This chain joins TRBV19 and TRBJ2-7, with a possible D match to TRBD1 (6 bases). The germline V gene encodes CDR1 LNHDA and CDR2 SQIVND (reference sequence). Trimming removed 1 base at V and 6 bases at J, with 19 bases between. The CDR3 loop spans 16 amino acids. CDR3 amino acids: CASSIVAGSGAPEQYF. For the CDR3, the DNA is TGTGCCAGTAGTATAGTGGCCGGGTCAGGGGCGCCCGAGCAGTACTTC.

The J gene is TRBJ1-5, the V gene TRBV7-9; weak D call: TRBD1 (6 bases). Germline-derived CDR1 and CDR2 are SEHNR and FQNEAQ (reference sequence). The CDR3 covers 14 residues. Trimming took off 6 bases at V and 13 bases at J, with 22 bases between the two ends. The CDR3 protein is CASSPDGGRKEQHF. CDR3 in DNA: TGTGCCAGCAGTCCCGACGGGGGGCGGAAGGAACAGCATTTT.

The rearrangement links TRBV5-1 to TRBJ2-6; possible D gene TRBD1, 7 bases. Trimming took off 4 bases at V and 3 bases at J, with 17 bases between the two ends. CDR1 and CDR2 from the germline V gene are SGHRS and YFSETQ. The CDR3 runs to 17 residues. Here the CDR3 reads CASSVRGGGNGANVLTF. In DNA, the CDR3 is TGCGCCAGCAGCGTCCGTGGAGGGGGCAATGGGGCCAACGTCCTGACTTTC.

This chain joins TRBV7-2 and TRBJ1-2; D perhaps matches TRBD1 (5 bases). The germline CDR1 and CDR2 sequences are SGHTA and FQGNSA. The CDR3 is made up of 13 amino acids. The V gene lost 5 bases and the J gene lost 5 bases, with 12 bases spanning the gap. The CDR3 sequence: CASSGRGPYGYTF. CDR3 in DNA: TGTGCCAGCAGCGGGAGGGGACCTTATGGCTACACCTTC.

This rearrangement joins TRBV5-1 to TRBJ2-3, with 12 bases matching TRBD2. This CDR3 has 17 amino acids. After removal of 3 bases from V and 2 bases from J, the junction contained 7 bases not matched to a gene. Germline V gene data show CDR1 as SGHRS and CDR2 as YFSETQ. Here the CDR3 reads CASSYSSSGRATDTQYF. Here the CDR3 DNA reads TGCGCCAGCAGCTATTCCTCTAGCGGGAGGGCCACAGATACGCAGTATTTT. Full variable domain (remainder filled in from reference TRBV5-1 and TRBJ2-3): KAGVTQTPRYLIKTRGQQVTLSCSPISGHRSVSWYQQTPGQGLQFLFEYFSETQRNKGNFPGRFSGRQFSNSRSEMNVSTLELGDSALYLCASSYSSSGRATDTQYFGPGTRLTVL.